This T cell receptor beta chain was captured in a study of blood T cell repertoires in COVID-19. By share, this clone ranks as large. With V trimmed by 10 bases and J by 6 bases, 14 bases remained unmatched. CDR3 length: 14 amino acids. Germline CDR1 is MNHEY and CDR2 is SVGAGI. Only in-frame clones appear in the TCRdb table, and some are missing; sequencing was by immunoSEQ multiplex PCR. There are some 100,000 clones in the sample; 85% to 90% occur only once, and 8.1% lies in the top ten. The sequencing input was peripheral blood. This sequence originates from an older woman with acute or convalescent COVID-19. This chain links TRBV6-5 with TRBJ1-1; 7 positions agree with TRBD1. This chain's CDR3 is CATSLAGQGAEAFF. The CDR3 DNA is TGTGCCACCTCCCTGGCGGGGCAGGGGGCTGAAGCTTTCTTT.